Following are 30 T cell receptor beta chains from one sample sequenced in a study of T cells in Graves' hyperthyroidism and ophthalmopathy (dated 2019 in TCRdb). Library method: multiplex PCR. The sequencer was an Illumina HiSeq 2000. The TCR beta CDR3 regions were amplified from RNA transcripts. The TCR CDR3 was subjected to a first round of RT-PCR using the HTBI primer set and the Qiagen OneStep RT-PCR kit. The raw public data were reprocessed by TCRdb itself: fastp quality trimming at Q25, MiXCR clonotype calling, in-frame beta chains only. Every CDR3 protein is listed once, alongside the most common genes and DNA of its rows. This sample lists 350,000 to 400,000 distinct CDR3 sequences; 11% to 15% were detected once. Clones ranked in the top ten supply 9.5% to 11% of the sample. The sequenced material came from blood. Receptor source: a woman aged 55-69 years with Graves' hyperthyroidism.

The V call is TRBV30, the J call TRBJ2-5, with D perhaps TRBD2 (5 bases). The CDR3 consists of 15 residues. Germline CDR1 GTSNPN, CDR2 SVGIG (reference sequence). The V end lost 1 base, the J end lost 5 bases, and 17 bases lay between the germline ends. CDR3 DNA: TGTGCCTGGAGTGATGGGGAAACTAGTTTGGAGACCCAGTACTTC. This encodes CAWSDGETSLETQYF.

The table lists this clonotype with many counts. The chain combines TRBV12-3 or TRBV12-4 with TRBJ2-7, with D perhaps matching TRBD2 (5 bases). The ends were cut back, 5 bases at V and 7 bases at J, with 15 bases in the middle. The CDR3 runs 13 residues. The CDR3 region is CASSPRWPGEQYF. The CDR3 DNA reads as TGTGCCAGCAGTCCAAGATGGCCGGGAGAGCAGTACTTC.

This clonotype was counted at least ten times. The chain uses TRBV9 and TRBJ2-3, with D perhaps matching TRBD1 (5 bases). The CDR3 sequence is 16 residues long. V was shortened by 0 bases and J by 2 bases, with 13 bases between the two germline ends. Germline V CDR1 and CDR2: SGDLS, YYNGEE. The CDR3 DNA reads as TGTGCCAGCAGCGTAGGGCGACAGCACCCCACAGATACGCAGTATTTT. Its translation: CASSVGRQHPTDTQYF.

Many counts were recorded for this clonotype. J is TRBJ2-1 and V is TRBV9; D might be TRBD2 (5 bases). CDR3 length: 13 amino acids. Germline CDR1 is SGDLS and CDR2 is YYNGEE. Trimming cost V 3 bases and J 10 bases, with 14 bases left between them. CDR3 coding DNA: TGTGCCAGCAGCGGGACTCTCTTCATGGAGCAGTTCTTC. Translated, it gives CASSGTLFMEQFF.

J is TRBJ2-7 and V is TRBV3-1; D possibly corresponds to TRBD1 (6 bases). V lost 3 bases and J 1 base, leaving 19 bases between the germline ends. Per the germline V gene, CDR1 is LGHDT and CDR2 is YNNKEL (reference sequence). The CDR3 sequence is 17 residues long. The CDR3 protein is CASSQLGIGDRSYEQYF. The CDR3 DNA reads TGTGCCAGCAGCCAGTTGGGGATTGGAGACAGGTCCTACGAGCAGTACTTC.

V is TRBV3-1 and J is TRBJ2-1, with D possibly being TRBD1 or TRBD2 (6 bases each). The germline gives CDR1 LGHDT, CDR2 YNNKEL (reference sequence). The CDR3 has 16 residues. V lost 4 bases, J lost 2 bases, and 15 bases lay in between. CDR3 DNA sequence: TGTGCCAGCAGCCCTCCGGGGGCTTTTCCCTACAATGAGCAGTTCTTC. This codes for CASSPPGAFPYNEQFF.

This clonotype was detected a few times. The chain has TRBV5-5 and TRBJ2-1, with 11 positions matching TRBD1. This CDR3 has 14 amino acids. The J segment lost 8 bases and the V segment lost 3 bases, leaving 4 bases of the junction unmatched. The germline V gene has CDR1 SGHKS and CDR2 YYEKEE (reference sequence). CDR3 amino acids: CASSSDRGRDEQFF. In DNA, the CDR3 is TGTGCCAGCAGCTCGGACAGGGGGCGCGATGAGCAGTTCTTC. Supplemented by reference TRBV5-5 and TRBJ2-1, the full variable domain reads DAGVTQSPTHLIKTRGQQVTLRCSPISGHKSVSWYQQVLGQGPQFIFQYYEKEERGRGNFPDRFSARQFPNYSSELNVNALLLGDSALYLCASSSDRGRDEQFFGPGTRLTVL.

The V gene is TRBV20-1, the J gene TRBJ2-1, with 9 bases identical to TRBD2. The length of the CDR3 is 15 residues. Germline CDR1 DFQATT, CDR2 SNEGSKA (reference sequence). The J segment lost 0 bases and the V segment lost 2 bases, leaving 2 bases of the junction unmatched. The CDR3 coding sequence is TGCAGTGCTAGAATAGCGGGGGACTCCTACAATGAGCAGTTCTTC. This codes for CSARIAGDSYNEQFF.

In the case of this clonotype: A much larger clone sits a single nucleotide away, making a read error possible. The chain joins TRBV3-1 to TRBJ1-2; tentatively, D is TRBD1 (5 bases). This CDR3 has 16 residues. Germline V CDR1 and CDR2: LGHDT, YNNKEL (reference sequence). DNA of the CDR3: TGTGCCAGCGGCCAAGGATCCAGGGCTAACTACTATGGCTACACCTTC. It translates to CASGQGSRANYYGYTF. Full variable domain (missing parts from reference TRBV3-1 and TRBJ1-2): DTAVSQTPKYLVTQMGNDKSIKCEQNLGHDTMYWYKQDSKKFLKIMFSYNNKELIINETVPNRFSPKSPDKAHLNLHINSLELGDSAVYFCASGQGSRANYYGYTFGSGTRLTVV.

This clonotype was counted many times. The rearrangement uses TRBV11-1 and TRBJ2-5; D might be TRBD2 (6 bases). This CDR3 region has 15 residues. Germline CDR1 and CDR2: SGHAT and FQDESV (reference sequence). The V end was cut by 5 bases, the J end by 2 bases, with 15 bases between. This chain's CDR3 is CASSLRRGRQETQYF. The DNA for the CDR3 is TGTGCCAGCAGCCTCAGGAGGGGCCGGCAAGAGACCCAGTACTTC.

This chain joins TRBV7-3 and TRBJ2-1; possibly TRBD2 for D (6 bases). In germline, CDR1 is SGHTA, CDR2 FQGTGA. The length of the CDR3 is 15 residues. Trimming removed 2 bases at V and 3 bases at J, with 11 bases between. The CDR3 DNA follows: TGTGCCAGCAGCTTACAGGCGGGAAACTACAATGAGCAGTTCTTC. This gives the protein CASSLQAGNYNEQFF. Together with reference TRBV7-3 and TRBJ2-1, the CDR3 gives the full variable domain: GAGVSQTPSNKVTEKGKYVELRCDPISGHTALYWYRQSLGQGPEFLIYFQGTGAADDSGLPNDRFFAVRPEGSVSTLKIQRTERGDSAVYLCASSLQAGNYNEQFFGPGTRLTVL.

The chain combines TRBV6-1 with TRBJ1-3; D call uncertain. There are 16 residues in the CDR3. In germline, CDR1 is MNHNS, CDR2 SASEGT. V lost 7 bases and J lost 0, with 16 bases in between. CDR3 in DNA: TGTGCCAGCACCAGTAGTGTGTGGAGCTCTGGAAACACCATATATTTT. Translation: CASTSSVWSSGNTIYF.

This clonotype was detected many times. A read error may be the cause here, since a much bigger clone is one base away. The V and J genes are TRBV11-2 and TRBJ1-2; 8 nucleotides align to TRBD1. Trimming took 5 bases from V and 3 from J; bases not matched to a gene: 2. CDR1 and CDR2 (germline): SGHAT, FQNNGV. The CDR3 is 13 amino acids. CDR3 in DNA: TGTGCCAGCAGCCAGGGACAGGACTATGGCTACACCTTC. The encoded protein is CASSQGQDYGYTF.

This clonotype was seen only a few times. The chain combines TRBV10-3 with TRBJ2-1, with 7 bases aligning to TRBD2. Germline assignment: CDR1 ENHRY and CDR2 SYGVKD. The CDR3 has 15 amino acids. The J segment lost 2 bases and the V segment lost 3 bases, leaving 4 bases of the junction unmatched. CDR3: CAISDGAGTYNEQFF. The DNA for the CDR3 is TGTGCCATCAGTGATGGAGCGGGAACCTACAATGAGCAGTTCTTC.

To note about this clonotype: Mismatch with germline at one junction end may stem from a read error. V and J are TRBV7-8 and TRBJ1-3; TRBD1 might be the D (5 bases). The CDR3 has 14 residues. CDR1 and CDR2 (germline): SGHVS, FQNEAQ. The CDR3 protein is CASSKDTSGTTIYF. The CDR3 DNA follows: TGCGCCAGCAGCAAGGACACCTCTGGAACCACCATATATTTT.

The J gene is TRBJ2-1, the V gene TRBV11-2; 9 bases are a match to TRBD2. The CDR3 runs 18 residues. V shed 1 base, J shed 4 bases, and the junction held 11 bases outside the gene matches. The germline V gene encodes CDR1 SGHAT and CDR2 FQNNGV. The chain's CDR3 is CASSLAGLAGYGYNEQFF. The CDR3, as DNA: TGTGCCAGCAGCTTAGCTGGCCTAGCGGGATACGGGTACAATGAGCAGTTCTTC.

In regard to this clonotype: Its ends do not fully match the called genes, so a read error is possible. The CDR3 is CASSLGTGRSPLHF. CDR3 DNA: TGCGCCAGCAGCCTCGGGACAGGTCGATCACCCCTCCACTTT. The V gene is TRBV9, the J gene TRBJ1-6, with 8 nucleotides matching TRBD1. Germline assignment: CDR1 SGDLS and CDR2 YYNGEE. This CDR3 spans 14 amino acids. The whole variable domain, remainder taken from reference TRBV9 and TRBJ1-6, is DSGVTQTPKHLITATGQRVTLRCSPRSGDLSVYWYQQSLDQGLQFLIQYYNGEERAKGNILERFSAQQFPDLHSELNLSSLELGDSALYFCASSLGTGRSPLHFGNGTRLTVT.

This clonotype was found many times. The V and J genes are TRBV11-2 and TRBJ2-5; D is possibly TRBD1 (5 bases). This CDR3 spans 14 amino acids. Trimming shortened V by 2 bases and J by 4 bases, and 11 bases separated the two germline ends. Looked up from germline, CDR1 is SGHAT and CDR2 is FQNNGV. Here the CDR3 DNA reads TGTGCCAGCAGCTTACTTCAGGGTGGAGAGACCCAGTACTTC. Translation gives CASSLLQGGETQYF.

V and J are TRBV7-8 and TRBJ1-1; D gene uncertain. Germline-derived CDR1 and CDR2 are SGHVS and FQNEAQ. The CDR3 has 16 amino acids. V lost 5 bases to trimming and J lost 0 bases, with 16 bases between them. CDR3 coding DNA: TGTGCCAGCAGCGCCCGCCGGGCAGGAATGAACACTGAAGCTTTCTTT. This sequence encodes CASSARRAGMNTEAFF.

This sequence joins TRBV6-5 and TRBJ2-6; 8 bases align to TRBD2. The V segment lost 1 base and the J segment 3 bases; nucleotides outside the gene matches: 5. Germline V gives CDR1 MNHEY, CDR2 SVGAGI. The CDR3 runs to 17 residues. CDR3 sequence (DNA): TGTGCCAGCAGTTACTGGAGCGGGAGAGGTGGGGCCAACGTCCTGACTTTC. This encodes CASSYWSGRGGANVLTF.

This clonotype has ten or more counts. Written as DNA, the CDR3 is TGTGCCAGCAGCGTAGTGGATAACGGGAGGGCCCCAGATACGCAGTATTTT. Translated: CASSVVDNGRAPDTQYF. The rearrangement joins TRBV9 to TRBJ2-3; TRBD2 aligns across 8 bases. The CDR3 runs 17 residues. J lost 4 bases, V lost 0 bases, and 10 bases had no gene match. Germline V CDR1 and CDR2: SGDLS, YYNGEE.

This clonotype occurred many times. The CDR3 DNA reads as TGCGCCAGCTCCCCGACGGGGATCTACGAGCAGTACTTC. Encoded protein: CASSPTGIYEQYF. The chain couples TRBV5-1 to TRBJ2-7, with D possibly being TRBD2 (5 bases). Looked up from germline, CDR1 is SGHRS and CDR2 is YFSETQ. The V gene lost 7 bases and the J gene lost 3 bases, with 14 bases spanning the gap. The CDR3 extends over 13 amino acids. The full variable domain, its missing parts supplied by reference TRBV5-1 and TRBJ2-7, is KAGVTQTPRYLIKTRGQQVTLSCSPISGHRSVSWYQQTPGQGLQFLFEYFSETQRNKGNFPGRFSGRQFSNSRSEMNVSTLELGDSALYLCASSPTGIYEQYFGPGTRLTVT.

CDR3 loop: CATGREGTDTQYF. The CDR3 DNA is TGTGCCACGGGGCGGGAGGGCACAGATACGCAGTATTTT. This chain connects TRBV4-2 to TRBJ2-3, with 8 bases fitting TRBD2. Germline V gene sequence: CDR1 LGHNA, CDR2 YNFKEQ. Losses at the gene ends were 10 bases for V and 1 base for J; bases not matched to a gene: 4. This CDR3 contains 13 residues.

The chain is built from TRBV2 and TRBJ1-5; 7 nucleotides align to TRBD1. Trimming cost V 5 bases and J 4 bases; bases outside gene matches: 8. The CDR3 totals 15 residues. The V gene's germline CDR1 is SNHLY and CDR2 FYNNEI. CDR3 sequence (DNA): TGTGCCAGCAGTACCTACAGGGGAGGTAATCAGCCCCAGCATTTT. It encodes CASSTYRGGNQPQHF.

This clonotype was seen repeatedly, ten times or more. V usage is TRBV28 and J usage is TRBJ2-7, with D possibly being TRBD1 or TRBD2 (6 bases each). Trimming took off 3 bases at V and 2 bases at J, with 14 bases between the two ends. The CDR3 totals 15 residues. From germline, CDR1 is MDHEN and CDR2 SYDVKM. The CDR3 reads CASSFGGDLAYEQYF. The CDR3 nucleotides are TGTGCCAGCAGTTTCGGGGGCGACCTCGCCTACGAGCAGTACTTC.

This clonotype came up many times. The rearrangement links TRBV12-3 or TRBV12-4 to TRBJ2-3; 12 bases agree with TRBD2. V shed 7 bases, J shed 1 base, and the junction held 6 bases outside the gene matches. This CDR3 region has 16 residues. The CDR3 bases are TGTGCCAGCAAAAGACTAGCGGGAGAAGGCACAGATACGCAGTATTTT. Translating it yields CASKRLAGEGTDTQYF.

The J gene is TRBJ2-1, the V gene TRBV10-3; D possibly matches TRBD1 or TRBD2 (5 bases each). This CDR3 region has 12 residues. The V and J ends lost 8 bases and 6 bases respectively, with 11 bases between them. Germline lookup yields CDR1 ENHRY and CDR2 SYGVKD. The CDR3 DNA follows: TGTGCCATCGGCGAGGGACCCAATGAGCAGTTCTTC. This encodes CAIGEGPNEQFF.

This clonotype was counted many times. CDR3 sequence reads: CAISGAGPNTGELFF. In nucleotides, the CDR3 is TGTGCCATCAGTGGGGCGGGACCGAACACCGGGGAGCTGTTTTTT. The rearrangement links TRBV10-3 to TRBJ2-2; D might be TRBD2 (6 bases). Germline assignment: CDR1 ENHRY and CDR2 SYGVKD. Trimming took off 4 bases at V and 0 bases at J, with 9 bases between the two ends. CDR3 length equals 15 residues.

This clonotype has just one count. CDR3 amino acids: CSALGAKEKLFF. The DNA for the CDR3 is TGCAGTGCCTTAGGGGCGAAAGAAAAACTGTTTTTT. The chain employs TRBV20-1 and TRBJ1-4, with D maybe TRBD1 (5 bases). Germline V gene lookup returns CDR1 DFQATT and CDR2 SNEGSKA (reference sequence). V was trimmed by 6 bases and J by 8 bases, leaving 13 bases between them. The CDR3 spans 12 residues.

V usage is TRBV20-1 and J usage is TRBJ2-3, with TRBD2 matching over 12 bases. Germline V gives CDR1 DFQATT, CDR2 SNEGSKA (reference sequence). The V segment lost 3 bases and the J segment 6 bases; nucleotides outside the gene matches: 10. CDR3 size: 16 residues. CDR3 nucleotide sequence: TGCAGTGCTAGTGGAAGACTAGCGGGAGTTTCTGATACGCAGTATTTT. It encodes CSASGRLAGVSDTQYF.